The text below deals with one TCR beta chain. The CDR3 length is 14 residues. Germline V gene sequence: CDR1 SGHVS, CDR2 FNYEAQ. With 5 bases clipped from V and 3 bases from J, the junction kept 4 bases outside the gene matches. This entry comes from a study of blood T cell repertoires in COVID-19. The assay was immunoSEQ multiplex PCR, and TCRdb's table has in-frame clones only and misses some. The sample yields approximately 250,000 clones, approximately 85% seen once. The sequencing input was peripheral blood. The rearrangement links TRBV7-6 to TRBJ1-5; 7 nucleotides line up with TRBD1. This sequence was found in a man aged 35 to 55 with acute or convalescent COVID-19. The CDR3 region is CASSAGTVNQPQHF. CDR3 sequence (DNA): TGTGCCAGCAGCGCGGGGACAGTCAATCAGCCCCAGCATTTT.